In its sample, the clone carrying this T cell receptor beta chain was seen many times. Its target is unknown. This CDR3 is 15 amino acids long. Trimming took 4 bases from V and 0 from J, leaving 10 bases between them. This record comes from a study of identical twins. Broader study findings: Invariant populations such as MAIT and iNKT cells could partly muddle zero-insertion analyses. The abundant beta clonotypes from cord blood had fewer insertions, and memory repertoires had none of this.

Each CDR3 protein is one row after TCRdb ran MiXCR on the 5' RACE reads. The sample yields just under 650,000 distinct CDR3 sequences, around 7.5% seen once. The same data also went into a second study, on yellow fever vaccine responses in identical twins.

The sequencing sample was made of PBMCs. This TCR came from a woman in her late teens or twenties in good health. The genes are TRBV12-3 or TRBV12-4 and TRBJ1-3; D is unresolved. The CDR3: CASSWRRYSGNTIYF. The CDR3 DNA reads as TGTGCCAGCAGTTGGCGCCGTTACTCTGGAAACACCATATATTTT.